These 7 T cell receptor beta chains came from one sample sequenced in a study of T cells of healthy individuals. TCRdb fed the 5' RACE reads into MiXCR, producing one record per CDR3 protein. This sample has 55,000 to 65,000 distinct CDR3 sequences; 15% to 20% occur once, and the top ten carry approximately 4.8%. These receptors originate from a human donor in good health.

V usage is TRBV2 and J usage is TRBJ1-2, with D unresolved. V was pared by 8 bases and J by 0 bases, with 13 bases between. This CDR3 is built from 14 residues. CDR1 and CDR2 (germline): SNHLY, FYNNEI. The CDR3 DNA reads as TGTGCCAGCGGGGAGGGTTACCCTAACTATGGCTACACCTTC. The encoded protein is CASGEGYPNYGYTF.

Remarks on this clonotype: This CDR3 is missing its conserved last phenylalanine or tryptophan, likely due to a read error. V and J are TRBV28 and TRBJ2-1; no clear D. Trimming took off 3 bases at V and 6 bases at J, with 15 bases between the two ends. Germline loops: CDR1 MDHEN, CDR2 SYDVKM. This CDR3 is 15 amino acids long. The CDR3 region is CASSFSIPLSNEQFL. As DNA, the CDR3 is TGTGCCAGCAGTTTTAGCATCCCCCTATCCAATGAGCAGTTCCTC.

This clonotype was recorded at least ten times. The rearrangement uses TRBV10-3 and TRBJ1-1; maybe TRBD1 (5 bases). Germline V gene sequence: CDR1 ENHRY, CDR2 SYGVKD. CDR3 length: 11 residues. Trimming stripped 1 base from V and 9 bases from J, with 6 bases between. CDR3 in amino acids: CAISEWGKAFF. Here the CDR3 DNA reads TGTGCCATCAGTGAGTGGGGGAAAGCTTTCTTT.

V gene TRBV6-5 combines with J gene TRBJ1-6, with 9 bases identical to TRBD1. This CDR3 spans 12 amino acids. CDR1 is MNHEY and CDR2 is SVGAGI in the germline V gene. The V segment lost 10 bases and the J segment 7 bases; nucleotides outside the gene matches: 2. The DNA for the CDR3 is TGTGCCACCGGACAGGGGAATTCACCCCTCCACTTT. Translating gives CATGQGNSPLHF.

This clonotype was counted at least ten times. The V and J genes are TRBV29-1 and TRBJ2-7, with 7 bases fitting TRBD1. Germline V gene sequence: CDR1 SQVTM, CDR2 ANQGSEA. J was trimmed by 5 bases and V by 2 bases; bases with no gene match: 6. The CDR3 has 13 amino acids. The CDR3 DNA is TGCAGCGTTGAAATCGGCAGGGGGAACGAGCAGTACTTC. Amino acids: CSVEIGRGNEQYF.

This clonotype has a count of ten or more. The chain links TRBV10-3 to TRBJ2-7; D is undetermined. The germline V gene has CDR1 ENHRY and CDR2 SYGVKD. Trimming left V 0 bases short and J 6 bases short, with 3 bases between. The CDR3 covers 11 residues. The CDR3 region has the DNA TGTGCCATCAGTGAGTCCGGCGAGCAGTACTTC. Its translation is CAISESGEQYF.

This clonotype was observed many times. The DNA for the CDR3 is TGTGCCAGCAGCTTAGTTGGGTCCGGAGCCGCAGATACGCAGTATTTT. It yields the protein CASSLVGSGAADTQYF. V is TRBV7-2 and J is TRBJ2-3; D remains ambiguous. CDR1 and CDR2 from the germline V gene are SGHTA and FQGNSA. V lost 1 base and J lost 4, with 15 bases in between. The CDR3 has 16 amino acids.